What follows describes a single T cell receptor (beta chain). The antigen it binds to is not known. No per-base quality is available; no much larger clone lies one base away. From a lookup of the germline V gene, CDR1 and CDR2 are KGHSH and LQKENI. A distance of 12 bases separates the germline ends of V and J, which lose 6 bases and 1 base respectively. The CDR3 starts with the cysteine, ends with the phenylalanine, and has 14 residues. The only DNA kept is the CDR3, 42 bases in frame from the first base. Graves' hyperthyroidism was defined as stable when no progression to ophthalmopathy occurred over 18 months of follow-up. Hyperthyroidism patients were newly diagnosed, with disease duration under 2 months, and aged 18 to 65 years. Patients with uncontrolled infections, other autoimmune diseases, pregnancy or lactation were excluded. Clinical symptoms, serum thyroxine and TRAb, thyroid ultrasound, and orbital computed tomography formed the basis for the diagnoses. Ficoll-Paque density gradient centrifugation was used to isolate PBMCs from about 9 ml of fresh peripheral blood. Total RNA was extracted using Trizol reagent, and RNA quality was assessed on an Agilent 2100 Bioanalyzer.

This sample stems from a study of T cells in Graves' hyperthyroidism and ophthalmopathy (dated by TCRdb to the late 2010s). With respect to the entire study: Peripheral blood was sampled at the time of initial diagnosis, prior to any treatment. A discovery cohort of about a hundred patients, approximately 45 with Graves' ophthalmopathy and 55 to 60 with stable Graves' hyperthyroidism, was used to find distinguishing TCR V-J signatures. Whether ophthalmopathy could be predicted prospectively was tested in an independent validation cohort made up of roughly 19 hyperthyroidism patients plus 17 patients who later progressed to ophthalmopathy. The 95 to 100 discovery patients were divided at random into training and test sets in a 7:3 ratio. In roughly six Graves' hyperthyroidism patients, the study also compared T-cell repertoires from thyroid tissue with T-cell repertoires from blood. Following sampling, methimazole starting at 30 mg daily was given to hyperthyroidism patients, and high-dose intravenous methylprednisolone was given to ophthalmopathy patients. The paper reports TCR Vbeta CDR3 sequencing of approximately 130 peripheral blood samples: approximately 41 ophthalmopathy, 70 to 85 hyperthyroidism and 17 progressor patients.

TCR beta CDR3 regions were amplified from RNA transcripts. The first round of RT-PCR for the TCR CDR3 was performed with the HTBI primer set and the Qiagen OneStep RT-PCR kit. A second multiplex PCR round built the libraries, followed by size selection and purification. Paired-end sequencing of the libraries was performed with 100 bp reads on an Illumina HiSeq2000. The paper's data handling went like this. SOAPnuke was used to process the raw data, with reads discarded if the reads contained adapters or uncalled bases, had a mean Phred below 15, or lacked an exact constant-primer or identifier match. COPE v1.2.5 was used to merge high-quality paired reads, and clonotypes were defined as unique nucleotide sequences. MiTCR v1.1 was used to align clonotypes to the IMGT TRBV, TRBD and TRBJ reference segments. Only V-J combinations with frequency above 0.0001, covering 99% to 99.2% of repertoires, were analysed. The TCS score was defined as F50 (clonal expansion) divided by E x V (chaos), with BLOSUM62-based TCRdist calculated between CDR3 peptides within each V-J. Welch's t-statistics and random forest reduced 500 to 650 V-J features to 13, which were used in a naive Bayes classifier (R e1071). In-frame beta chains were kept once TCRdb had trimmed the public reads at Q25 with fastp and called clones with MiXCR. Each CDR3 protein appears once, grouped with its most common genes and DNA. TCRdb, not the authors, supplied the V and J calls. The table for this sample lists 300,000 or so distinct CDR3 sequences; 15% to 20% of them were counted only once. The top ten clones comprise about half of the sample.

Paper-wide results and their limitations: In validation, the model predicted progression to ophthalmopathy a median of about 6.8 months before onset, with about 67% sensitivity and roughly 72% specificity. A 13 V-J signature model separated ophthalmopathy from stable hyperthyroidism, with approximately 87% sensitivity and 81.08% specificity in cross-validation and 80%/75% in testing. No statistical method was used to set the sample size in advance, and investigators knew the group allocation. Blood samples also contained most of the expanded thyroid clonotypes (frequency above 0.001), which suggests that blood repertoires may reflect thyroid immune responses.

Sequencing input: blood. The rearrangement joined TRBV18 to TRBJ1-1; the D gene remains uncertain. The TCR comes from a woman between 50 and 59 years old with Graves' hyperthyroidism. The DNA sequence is TGTGCCAGCTCTGACCGGGAGACGAACACTGAAGCTTTCTTT. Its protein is CASSDRETNTEAFF.